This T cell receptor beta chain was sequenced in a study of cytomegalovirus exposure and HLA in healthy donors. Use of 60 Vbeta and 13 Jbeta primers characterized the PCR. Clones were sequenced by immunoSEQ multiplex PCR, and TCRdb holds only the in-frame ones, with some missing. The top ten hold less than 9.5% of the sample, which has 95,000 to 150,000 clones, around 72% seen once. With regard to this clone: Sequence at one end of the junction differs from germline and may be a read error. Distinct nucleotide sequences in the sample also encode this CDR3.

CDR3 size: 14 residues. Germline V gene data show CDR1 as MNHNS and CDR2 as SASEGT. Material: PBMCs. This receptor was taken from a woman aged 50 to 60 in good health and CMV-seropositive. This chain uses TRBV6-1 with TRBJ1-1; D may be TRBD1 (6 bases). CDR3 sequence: CASTRQGLTIEAFF. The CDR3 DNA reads TGTGCTAGCACCCGTCAGGGGCTCACTATTGAAGCTTTCTTT.